This T cell receptor beta chain was sequenced in a study of cytomegalovirus exposure and HLA in healthy donors. General study results and limits: First-cohort TCR clusters were later found to tend to co-occur in the 90 to 150 validation repertoires. For most TCR sequences rarity was the rule, although some public TCRs occurred in many donors. Researchers reported that a few CMV-associated chains were confirmed in vitro as CMV antigen-specific.

From germline, CDR1 is WSHSY and CDR2 SAAADI. The CDR3 totals 12 residues. Trimming took off 4 bases at V and 3 bases at J, with 7 bases between the two ends. Turning to this clone: Antigen: not known.

The repertoire was sequenced with immunoSEQ multiplex PCR; TCRdb's copy has only in-frame clones and lacks some. This table holds hundreds of thousands of clones, less than 95% found once. The TCR sequence derives from a woman aged 25 to 39 in good health and CMV-seronegative. This chain links TRBV10-2 with TRBJ2-7; TRBD2 is a possible D gene (6 bases). The sample comprised PBMCs. CDR3 region: CASSGLVYEQYF. The CDR3 DNA sequence: TGCGCCAGCAGTGGACTAGTCTACGAGCAGTACTTC.